This T cell receptor beta chain is from a study of T-cell memory formation after mild COVID-19. One entry per CDR3 protein, called by TCRdb with MiXCR from the 5' RACE reads. The sample records about 470,000 distinct CDR3 sequences, more than 20% being singletons. The CDR3 has 13 amino acids. Trimming cost V 8 bases and J 4 bases, with 14 bases left between them. Ten or more counts support this clonotype. The sequence derives from an adult woman who had mild COVID-19 (a few samples of this study predate the infection). Cell type and time point are not known. The V gene is TRBV12-3 or TRBV12-4, the J gene TRBJ1-1; D is unresolved. The sequencing sample was made of PBMCs or a T cell subset sorted from them (not recorded which). CDR3 residues: CASGVSGGTEAFF. CDR3 coding DNA: TGTGCCAGCGGGGTGTCCGGAGGCACTGAAGCTTTCTTT.